Below, one TCR beta chain is given with its context. The sample originates from a study of blood T cell repertoires in COVID-19. About the research overall: PBMCs, B-cell-depleted T cells, or T cells were the source of the cDNA or gDNA that made up the material.

Per the original methods: Amplification of reference gene primers provided the estimated nucleated cell counts. Sequenced by immunoSEQ multiplex PCR; TCRdb stores in-frame clones only, minus some. V, J and clone size were drawn from that table, and D and trimming were deduced from the DNA. The data contain over 60,000 clones, 60% to 85% of them singletons. The TCR originated in a human donor in a cohort sampled during active COVID-19. What was sequenced was peripheral blood.

The CDR3 bases are TGCGCCAGCAGCCCGCGGGCTAGCGGACCCTACGAGCAGTACTTC. Amino acids: CASSPRASGPYEQYF. V gene TRBV4-3 combines with J gene TRBJ2-7; the match to TRBD2 covers 7 bases. With V trimmed by 4 bases and J by 2 bases, 8 bases remained unmatched. Germline CDR1 reads LGHNA; CDR2 reads YSLEER. The CDR3 extends over 15 amino acids.